The 4 T cell receptor beta chains below all came from one sample that was sequenced in a study of Ad26.COV2.S vaccination and SARS-CoV-2 variants. This sample's treatment: about 20 received Ad26.COV2.S at low or high dose, single or two shots; five or six received placebo; per-sample allocation not given. Following the first vaccine or placebo injection, samples were taken on day 63. Clones were sequenced by immunoSEQ multiplex PCR, and TCRdb holds only the in-frame ones, with some missing. Here the sample spans 350,000 to 450,000 clones, about four fifths being singletons. Sequenced material: peripheral blood, taken in a trial of Ad26.COV2.S vaccine versus placebo. The receptor set was obtained from a person aged 18-60 years who received the Ad26.COV2.S COVID-19 vaccine or a placebo.

The genes are TRBV13 and TRBJ2-1; D unresolved. Trimming pared 5 bases from V and 6 bases from J, leaving 14 bases between. Germline lookup yields CDR1 PRHDT and CDR2 FYEKMQ (reference sequence). CDR3 length: 14 residues. The CDR3 DNA sequence: TGTGCCAGCAGCCCCGGTTGGGTGGGCAATGAGCAGTTCTTC. It translates to CASSPGWVGNEQFF.

The CDR3 DNA reads TGTGCCAGTAGTACCGACAGGGATTACAATGAGCAGTTCTTC. Translated: CASSTDRDYNEQFF. This chain uses TRBV19 with TRBJ2-1; 7 nucleotides agree with TRBD1. The CDR3 runs to 14 residues. V lost 4 bases, J lost 4 bases, and 4 bases stayed unmatched. CDR1 and CDR2 (germline): LNHDA, SQIVND (reference sequence).

The rearrangement joins TRBV4-2 to TRBJ2-2; 11 bases are a match to TRBD2. V was clipped by 1 base and J by 7 bases; unmatched bases: 8. Per the germline V gene, CDR1 is LGHNA and CDR2 is YNFKEQ. The CDR3 is made up of 17 amino acids. The CDR3: CASSQGVASGRLGELFF. CDR3 sequence (DNA): TGTGCCAGCAGCCAAGGTGTGGCTAGCGGGAGGCTCGGGGAGCTGTTTTTT.

This clone showed up just a few times. The chain couples TRBV6-5 to TRBJ1-2; 11 nucleotides agree with TRBD1. With V trimmed by 7 bases and J by 4 bases, 8 bases remained unmatched. This CDR3 comprises 15 residues. Germline lookup yields CDR1 MNHEY and CDR2 SVGAGI. CDR3 coding DNA: TGTGCCAGCATCAGAGGACAGGGGGCCAGCTATGGCTACACCTTC. Translation: CASIRGQGASYGYTF.